The clone carrying this TCR beta chain was counted once. The data were obtained in a study of Tregs in tolerant kidney transplant recipients. The CDR3 contains 15 residues. Germline V gene sequence: CDR1 SGHTA, CDR2 FQGNSA. V was cut by 2 bases and J by 7 bases, with 17 bases left in between. The protocol was immunoSEQ multiplex PCR, while the TCRdb copy is restricted to in-frame clones and leaves out a portion. The data show 68,000 or so clones, with about four fifths seen just once and around 4% held by the top ten. The rearrangement joins TRBV7-2 to TRBJ2-5, with D perhaps TRBD1 (6 bases). Specimen: CD4+ T cells from blood. The receptor's source is a human donor in good health. The CDR3 sequence is CASSLRMNLGGTQYF. In DNA form, the CDR3 reads TGTGCCAGCAGCTTAAGGATGAACCTAGGGGGGACCCAGTACTTC.